The clone carrying this T cell receptor (beta chain) was recorded a few times. Its target is not known. Germline loops: CDR1 ENHRY, CDR2 SYGVKD. This CDR3 comprises 14 residues. V lost 8 bases and J 2 bases, leaving 13 bases between the germline ends. In chemo-refractory metastatic non-small-cell lung cancer, patients got ipilimumab CTLA-4 blockade together with focal radiation. This record comes from a study of radiotherapy plus CTLA-4 blockade in lung cancer. Study background: Among enrolled patients, 15% to 20% responded and roughly 30% achieved disease control.

Repertoires were generated with immunoSEQ multiplex PCR, while TCRdb's copy carries only in-frame clones and drops some. Among approximately 85,000 clones listed, roughly 86% were seen once. Whole-study findings and limits: Blood-borne expansion of tumor-derived TCR clones followed radiotherapy plus ipilimumab.

The J gene is TRBJ1-5, the V gene TRBV10-3; D may be TRBD1 (6 bases). The TCR originated in a human donor with non-small cell lung cancer who had a partial response to radiotherapy plus ipilimumab. The input for sequencing was peripheral blood, taken from a patient treated with radiotherapy plus ipilimumab. The CDR3 sequence is CAIGPGDGNQPQHF. The CDR3 DNA follows: TGTGCCATCGGCCCAGGGGACGGCAATCAGCCCCAGCATTTT.